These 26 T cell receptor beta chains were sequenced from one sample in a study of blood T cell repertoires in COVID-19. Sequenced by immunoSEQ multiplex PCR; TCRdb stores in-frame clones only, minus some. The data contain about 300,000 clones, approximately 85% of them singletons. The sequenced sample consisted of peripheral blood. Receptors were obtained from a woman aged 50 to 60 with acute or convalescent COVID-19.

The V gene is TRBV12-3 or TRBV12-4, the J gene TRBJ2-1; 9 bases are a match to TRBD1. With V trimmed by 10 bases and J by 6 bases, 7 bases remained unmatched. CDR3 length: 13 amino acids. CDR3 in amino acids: CATKGQGGNEQFF. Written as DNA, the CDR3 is TGTGCCACCAAGGGACAGGGCGGCAATGAGCAGTTCTTC.

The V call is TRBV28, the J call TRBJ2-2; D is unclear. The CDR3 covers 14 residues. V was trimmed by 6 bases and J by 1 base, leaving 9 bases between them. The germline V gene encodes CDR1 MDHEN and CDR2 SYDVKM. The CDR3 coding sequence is TGTGCCAGCAGATTCGAGAAGAACACCGGGGAGCTGTTTTTT. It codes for CASRFEKNTGELFF.

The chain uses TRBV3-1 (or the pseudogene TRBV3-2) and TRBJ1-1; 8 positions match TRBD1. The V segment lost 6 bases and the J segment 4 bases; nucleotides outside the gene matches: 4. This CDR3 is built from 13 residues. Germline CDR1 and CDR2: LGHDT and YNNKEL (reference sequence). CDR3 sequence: CASSQGASTEAFF. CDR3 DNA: TGTGCCAGCAGTCAGGGGGCGAGCACTGAAGCTTTCTTT.

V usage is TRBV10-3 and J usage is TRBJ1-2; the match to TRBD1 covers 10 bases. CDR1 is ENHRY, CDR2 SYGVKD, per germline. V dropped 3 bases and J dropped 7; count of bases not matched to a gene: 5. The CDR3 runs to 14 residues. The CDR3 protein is CAISEEGDRGGYTF. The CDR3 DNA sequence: TGTGCCATCAGTGAAGAGGGGGACAGGGGTGGCTACACCTTC.

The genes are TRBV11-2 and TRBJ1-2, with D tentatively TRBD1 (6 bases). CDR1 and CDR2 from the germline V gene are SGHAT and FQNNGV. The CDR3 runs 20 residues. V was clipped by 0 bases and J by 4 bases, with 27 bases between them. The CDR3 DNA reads TGTGCCAGCAGCTTAGATGGACAGCCTTCTCCTCGGGTGGGTCCCTATGGCTACACCTTC. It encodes CASSLDGQPSPRVGPYGYTF. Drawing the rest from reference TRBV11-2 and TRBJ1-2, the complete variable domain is EAGVAQSPRYKIIEKRQSVAFWCNPISGHATLYWYQQILGQGPKLLIQFQNNGVVDDSQLPKDRFSAERLKGVDSTLKIQPAKLEDSAVYLCASSLDGQPSPRVGPYGYTFGSGTRLTVV.

CDR3 coding DNA: TGTGCCAGCAGCCCGGGACTAGCGTATCAAGAGACCCAGTACTTC. Translation gives CASSPGLAYQETQYF. The gene calls are TRBV28 and TRBJ2-5, with 10 bases that match TRBD2. This CDR3 is built from 15 residues. Germline V lookup: CDR1 MDHEN, CDR2 SYDVKM. J lost 2 bases, V lost 6 bases, and 6 bases had no gene match.

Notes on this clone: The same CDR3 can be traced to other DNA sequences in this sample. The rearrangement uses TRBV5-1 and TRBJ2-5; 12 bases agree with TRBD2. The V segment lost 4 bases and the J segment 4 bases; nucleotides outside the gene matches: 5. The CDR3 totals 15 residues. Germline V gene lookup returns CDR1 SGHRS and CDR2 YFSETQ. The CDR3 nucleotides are TGCGCCAGCAGCCTGGGGACTAGCGGGTTAGAGACCCAGTACTTC. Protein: CASSLGTSGLETQYF.

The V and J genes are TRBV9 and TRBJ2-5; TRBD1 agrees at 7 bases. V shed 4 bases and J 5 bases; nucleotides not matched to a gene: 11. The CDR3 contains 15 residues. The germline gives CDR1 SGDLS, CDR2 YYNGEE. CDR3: CASSTRQGPGETQYF. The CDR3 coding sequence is TGTGCCAGCAGCACCCGACAGGGCCCAGGGGAGACCCAGTACTTC.

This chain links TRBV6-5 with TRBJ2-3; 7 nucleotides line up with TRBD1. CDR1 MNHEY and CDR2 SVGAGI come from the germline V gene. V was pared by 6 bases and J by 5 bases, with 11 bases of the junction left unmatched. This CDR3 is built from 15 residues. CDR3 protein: CASRGNRGLKDTQYF. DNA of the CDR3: TGTGCCAGCAGGGGAAACAGGGGCCTAAAAGATACGCAGTATTTT.

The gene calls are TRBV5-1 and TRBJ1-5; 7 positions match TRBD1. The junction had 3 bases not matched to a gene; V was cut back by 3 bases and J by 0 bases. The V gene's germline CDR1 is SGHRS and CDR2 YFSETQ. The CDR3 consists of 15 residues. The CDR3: CASSSGTASNQPQHF. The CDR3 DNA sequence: TGCGCCAGCAGCTCCGGGACAGCTAGCAATCAGCCCCAGCATTTT.

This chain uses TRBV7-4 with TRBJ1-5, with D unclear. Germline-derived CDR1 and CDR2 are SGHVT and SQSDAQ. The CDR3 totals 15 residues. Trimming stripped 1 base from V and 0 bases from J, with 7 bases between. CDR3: CASSLGANSNQPQHF. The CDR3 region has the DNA TGTGCCAGCAGCTTAGGGGCAAATAGCAATCAGCCCCAGCATTTT.

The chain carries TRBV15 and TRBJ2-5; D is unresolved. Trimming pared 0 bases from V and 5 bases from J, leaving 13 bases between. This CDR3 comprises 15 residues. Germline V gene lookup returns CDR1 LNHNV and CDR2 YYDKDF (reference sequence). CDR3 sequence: CATSRDRPAWETQYF. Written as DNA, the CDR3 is TGTGCCACCAGCAGAGACAGGCCCGCGTGGGAGACCCAGTACTTC. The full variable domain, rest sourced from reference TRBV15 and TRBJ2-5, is DAMVIQNPRYQVTQFGKPVTLSCSQTLNHNVMYWYQQKSSQAPKLLFHYYDKDFNNEADTPDNFQSRRPNTSFCFLDIRSPGLGDTAMYLCATSRDRPAWETQYFGPGTRLLVL.

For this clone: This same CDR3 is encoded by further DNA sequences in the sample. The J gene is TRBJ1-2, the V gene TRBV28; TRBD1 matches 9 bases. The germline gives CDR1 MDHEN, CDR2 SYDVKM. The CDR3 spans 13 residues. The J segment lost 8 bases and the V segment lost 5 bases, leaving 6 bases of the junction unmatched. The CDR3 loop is CASSLGQGIGYTF. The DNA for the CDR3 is TGTGCCAGCAGTCTAGGACAGGGGATAGGCTACACCTTC.

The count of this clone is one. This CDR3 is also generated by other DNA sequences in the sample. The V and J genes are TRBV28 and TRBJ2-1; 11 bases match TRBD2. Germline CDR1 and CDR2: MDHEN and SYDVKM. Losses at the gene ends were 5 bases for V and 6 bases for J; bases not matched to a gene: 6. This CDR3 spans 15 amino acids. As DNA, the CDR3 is TGTGCCAGCAGTACTTTAGCGGGAGGGCGCAATGAGCAGTTCTTC. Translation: CASSTLAGGRNEQFF.

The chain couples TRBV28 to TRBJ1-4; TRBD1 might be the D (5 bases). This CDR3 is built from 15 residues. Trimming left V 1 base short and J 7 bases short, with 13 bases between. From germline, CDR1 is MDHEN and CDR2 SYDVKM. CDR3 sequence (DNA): TGTGCCAGCAGTTTATTTCTAGGGGTGGGTGAAAAACTGTTTTTT. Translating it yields CASSLFLGVGEKLFF.

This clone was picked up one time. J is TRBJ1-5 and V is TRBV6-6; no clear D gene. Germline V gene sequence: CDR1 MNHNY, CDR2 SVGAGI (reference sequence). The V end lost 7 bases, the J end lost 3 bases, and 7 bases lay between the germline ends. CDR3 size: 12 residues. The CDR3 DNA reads TGTGCCAGCACCGGGAACAATCAGCCCCAGCATTTT. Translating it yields CASTGNNQPQHF.

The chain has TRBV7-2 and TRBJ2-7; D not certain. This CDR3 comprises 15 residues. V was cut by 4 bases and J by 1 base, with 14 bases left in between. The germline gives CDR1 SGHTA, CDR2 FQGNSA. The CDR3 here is CASSSIAARSYEQYF. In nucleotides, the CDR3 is TGTGCCAGCAGCTCCATAGCTGCGCGGTCCTACGAGCAGTACTTC. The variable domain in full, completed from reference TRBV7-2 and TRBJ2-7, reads GAGVSQSPSNKVTEKGKDVELRCDPISGHTALYWYRQSLGQGLEFLIYFQGNSAPDKSGLPSDRFSAERTGGSVSTLTIQRTQQEDSAVYLCASSSIAARSYEQYFGPGTRLTVT.

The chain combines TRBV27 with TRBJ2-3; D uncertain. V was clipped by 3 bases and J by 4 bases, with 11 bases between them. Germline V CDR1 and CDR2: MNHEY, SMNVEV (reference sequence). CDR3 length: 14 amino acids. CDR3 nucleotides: TGTGCCAGCAGTTTCCGCTATTATGCAGATACGCAGTATTTT. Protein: CASSFRYYADTQYF.

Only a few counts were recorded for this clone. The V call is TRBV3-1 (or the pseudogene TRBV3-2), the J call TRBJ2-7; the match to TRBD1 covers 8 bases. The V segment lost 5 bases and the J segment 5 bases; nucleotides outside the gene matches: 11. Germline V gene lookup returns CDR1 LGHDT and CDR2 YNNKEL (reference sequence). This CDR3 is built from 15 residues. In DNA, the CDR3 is TGTGCCAGCAGCGCCTCCGGGACAGGTTACCACGAGCAGTACTTC. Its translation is CASSASGTGYHEQYF.

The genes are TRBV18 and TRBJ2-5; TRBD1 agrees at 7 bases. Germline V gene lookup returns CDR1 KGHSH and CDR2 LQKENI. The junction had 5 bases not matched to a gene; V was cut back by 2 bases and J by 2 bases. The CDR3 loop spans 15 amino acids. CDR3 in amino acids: CASSPSDRPQETQYF. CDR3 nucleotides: TGTGCCAGCTCACCATCGGACAGGCCTCAAGAGACCCAGTACTTC. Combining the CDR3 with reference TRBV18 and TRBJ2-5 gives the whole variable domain NAGVMQNPRHLVRRRGQEARLRCSPMKGHSHVYWYRQLPEEGLKFMVYLQKENIIDESGMPKERFSAEFPKEGPSILRIQQVVRGDSAAYFCASSPSDRPQETQYFGPGTRLLVL.

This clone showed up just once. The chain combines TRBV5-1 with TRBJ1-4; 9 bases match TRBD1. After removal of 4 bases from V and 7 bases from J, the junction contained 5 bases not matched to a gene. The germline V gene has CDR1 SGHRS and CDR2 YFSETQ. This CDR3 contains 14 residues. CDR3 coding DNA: TGCGCCAGCAGCGTGGGACAGGGAATTGAAAAACTGTTTTTT. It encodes CASSVGQGIEKLFF.

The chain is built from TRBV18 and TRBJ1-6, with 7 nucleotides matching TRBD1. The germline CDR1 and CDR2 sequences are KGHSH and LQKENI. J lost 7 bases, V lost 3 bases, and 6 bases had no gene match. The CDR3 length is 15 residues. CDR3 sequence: CASSPTGILNSPLHF. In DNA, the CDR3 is TGTGCCAGCTCACCGACAGGGATACTAAATTCACCCCTCCACTTT.

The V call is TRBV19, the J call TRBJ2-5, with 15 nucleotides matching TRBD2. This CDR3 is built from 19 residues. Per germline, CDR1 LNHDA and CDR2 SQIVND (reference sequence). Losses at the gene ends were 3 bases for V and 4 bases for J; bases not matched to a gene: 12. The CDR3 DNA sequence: TGTGCCAGTAGTATCATCGGACTAGCGGGAGGGCCCTGGCGAGAGACCCAGTACTTC. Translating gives CASSIIGLAGGPWRETQYF.

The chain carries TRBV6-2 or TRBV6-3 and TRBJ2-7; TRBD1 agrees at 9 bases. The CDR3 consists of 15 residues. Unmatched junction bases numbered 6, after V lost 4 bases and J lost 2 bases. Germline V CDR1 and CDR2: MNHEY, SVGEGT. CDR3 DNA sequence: TGTGCCAGCAGTTCTCACGGACAGGGGCCCTACGAGCAGTACTTC. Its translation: CASSSHGQGPYEQYF.

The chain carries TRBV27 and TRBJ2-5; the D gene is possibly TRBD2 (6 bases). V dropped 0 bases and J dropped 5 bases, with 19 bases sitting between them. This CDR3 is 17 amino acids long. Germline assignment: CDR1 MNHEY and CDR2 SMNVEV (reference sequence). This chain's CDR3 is CASSLSAWARGSETQYF. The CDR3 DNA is TGTGCCAGCAGTTTATCGGCCTGGGCCCGGGGGTCGGAGACCCAGTACTTC.

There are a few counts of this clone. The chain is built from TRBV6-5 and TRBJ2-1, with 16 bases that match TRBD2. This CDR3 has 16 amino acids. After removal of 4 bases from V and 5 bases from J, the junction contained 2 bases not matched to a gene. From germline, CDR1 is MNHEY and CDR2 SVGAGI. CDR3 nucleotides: TGTGCCAGCAGTTTGGGGACTAGCGGGAGGGACAATGAGCAGTTCTTC. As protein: CASSLGTSGRDNEQFF.